This is a list of T cell receptor beta chains from one sample in a study of blood T cells in healthy people across ages. TCRdb fed the 5' RACE reads into MiXCR, producing one record per CDR3 protein. The sample consists of approximately 2,000,000 distinct CDR3 sequences, around 42% of them appearing once. The sample comprised blood. These receptors all stem from a human donor in good health. Both conserved end residues are part of each CDR3. The order of the fields is CDR3 DNA, CDR3 protein, D gene, V gene, J gene, clone size. D genes are given only for firm matches. Not every row has a clone size; where given, it reads once, few, many or a size class.

DNA: TGTGCCAGCAGTGTCGGGACATACAATGAGCAGTTCTTC; CDR3: CASSVGTYNEQFF; D: NA; V: TRBV9; J: TRBJ2-1; size: many
DNA: TGTGCCAGCAGCCCAGGGGCCTGGGTCTACACCTTC; CDR3: CASSPGAWVYTF; D: NA; V: TRBV7-9; J: TRBJ1-2; size: NA
DNA: TGCGCCAGCAGCCAAAATACAGGGAACACTGAAGCTTTCTTT; CDR3: CASSQNTGNTEAFF; D: NA; V: TRBV4-3; J: TRBJ1-1; size: NA
DNA: TGTGCCATCAGGACGGACGGATCTTCCCCCTACGAGCAGTACTTC; CDR3: CAIRTDGSSPYEQYF; D: NA; V: TRBV10-3; J: TRBJ2-7; size: NA
DNA: TGCGCCAGCAGCCGAGCCAGAGATGGTAGCGGTTCCTACGAGCAGTACTTC; CDR3: CASSRARDGSGSYEQYF; D: NA; V: TRBV4-1; J: TRBJ2-7; size: NA
DNA: TGCGCCAGCAGGGGCGTTGGGTCGACCTACGAGCAGTACTTC; CDR3: CASRGVGSTYEQYF; D: NA; V: TRBV4-1; J: TRBJ2-7; size: few
DNA: TGCGCCAGCAGTGGCGACAGAGCTAACTATGGCTACACCTTC; CDR3: CASSGDRANYGYTF; D: NA; V: TRBV10-2; J: TRBJ1-2; size: many
DNA: TGCGCCAGCAGCCAAGAGATCCGGGTCCCTTATGGCTACACCTTC; CDR3: CASSQEIRVPYGYTF; D: NA; V: TRBV4-3; J: TRBJ1-2; size: NA
DNA: TGTGCCAGCAGTTTTAGGTTGGCAGGGTATGGCTACACCTTC; CDR3: CASSFRLAGYGYTF; D: NA; V: TRBV27; J: TRBJ1-2; size: few
DNA: TGTGCCAGCAGCTTAATGGGGCGGAGCAACTACGAGCAGTACTTC; CDR3: CASSLMGRSNYEQYF; D: NA; V: TRBV7-9; J: TRBJ2-7; size: NA
DNA: TGTGCCAGCAGTTTGACCCGACAGGGCGTTAACTATGGCTACACCTTC; CDR3: CASSLTRQGVNYGYTF; D: TRBD1; V: TRBV12-3/TRBV12-4; J: TRBJ1-2; size: few
DNA: TGTGCCAGCAGTGAAGGCAGGGGTTATAATTCACCCCTCCACTTT; CDR3: CASSEGRGYNSPLHF; D: NA; V: TRBV6-1; J: TRBJ1-6; size: few
DNA: TGTGCCATCAGTGAGGAGGGCAGTTTGAACACTGAAGCTTTCTTT; CDR3: CAISEEGSLNTEAFF; D: NA; V: TRBV10-3; J: TRBJ1-1; size: once
DNA: TGTGCCAGCAGTGTCAGCGGGGGAACAGGGAATGTGCAGTATTTT; CDR3: CASSVSGGTGNVQYF; D: TRBD2; V: TRBV12-3/TRBV12-4; J: TRBJ2-3; size: NA
DNA: TGCAGTGCTTCCTCAGCGGGGTACACAGATACGCAGTATTTT; CDR3: CSASSAGYTDTQYF; D: TRBD2; V: TRBV20-1; J: TRBJ2-3; size: NA